These 18 T cell receptor beta chains were all obtained from the same sample, sequenced in a study of response to subunit inactivated influenza vaccine. TCRdb re-analysed the RT-PCR reads in MiXCR, keeping a single row per CDR3 protein. The sample contains 280,000 or so distinct CDR3 sequences, about a fifth of which appear only once. The input for sequencing was PBMCs from blood, taken roughly 20 months after vaccination. Source of these receptors: a man aged 45 to 75 who received an inactivated influenza vaccine.

As concerns this clonotype: One junction end disagrees with the germline gene, perhaps due to a read error. This rearrangement joins TRBV3-1 to TRBJ1-1, with a possible D match to TRBD1 (5 bases). CDR1 LGHDT and CDR2 YNNKEL come from the germline V gene (reference sequence). This CDR3 is 14 amino acids long. CDR3 in DNA: TGTGCCAGCAGCCAAGAAGCTGGGGGAGTTGGAGCCGAGTTT. Translated: CASSQEAGGVGAEF. Full variable domain (remainder filled in from reference TRBV3-1 and TRBJ1-1): DTAVSQTPKYLVTQMGNDKSIKCEQNLGHDTMYWYKQDSKKFLKIMFSYNNKELIINETVPNRFSPKSPDKAHLNLHINSLELGDSAVYFCASSQEAGGVGAEFGQGTRLTVV.

In this sample, this clonotype turned up a few times. The chain couples TRBV7-2 to TRBJ2-5; the D gene is possibly TRBD2 (5 bases). The V gene lost 6 bases and the J gene lost 5 bases, with 13 bases spanning the gap. This CDR3 contains 13 residues. Per germline, CDR1 SGHTA and CDR2 FQGNSA. CDR3 nucleotide sequence: TGTGCCAGCAGAACACCACCGGGGGAGACCCAGTACTTC. Translating it yields CASRTPPGETQYF.

This clonotype was counted once. This chain uses TRBV20-1 with TRBJ2-5; perhaps TRBD1 as D (5 bases). Germline V gives CDR1 DFQATT, CDR2 SNEGSKA (reference sequence). The CDR3 is made up of 14 amino acids. Trimming cost V 5 bases and J 0 bases, with 13 bases left between them. CDR3 loop: CSAFGGANQETQYF. The DNA for the CDR3 is TGCAGTGCTTTCGGTGGGGCCAACCAAGAGACCCAGTACTTC.

The J gene is TRBJ2-6, the V gene TRBV4-2; tentative D call: TRBD1 (6 bases). Germline assignment: CDR1 LGHNA and CDR2 YNFKEQ. This CDR3 comprises 19 residues. The ends were cut back, 4 bases at V and 2 bases at J, with 21 bases in the middle. The CDR3 sequence: CASSPQGTGIRAGANVLTF. CDR3 DNA sequence: TGTGCCAGCAGCCCCCAGGGGACGGGAATCAGAGCTGGGGCCAACGTCCTGACTTTC.

This clonotype was seen a few times. The chain joins TRBV14 to TRBJ1-1; D possibly corresponds to TRBD1 (5 bases). V lost 2 bases and J 10 bases, leaving 14 bases between the germline ends. This CDR3 is built from 13 residues. The germline V gene has CDR1 SGHDN and CDR2 FVKESK. CDR3 nucleotides: TGTGCCAGCAGCCAATGGCAGGGCGCTGTAGCTTTCTTT. Residues: CASSQWQGAVAFF. Full variable domain (rest looked up from reference TRBV14 and TRBJ1-1): EAGVTQFPSHSVIEKGQTVTLRCDPISGHDNLYWYRRVMGKEIKFLLHFVKESKQDESGMPNNRFLAERTGGTYSTLKVQPAELEDSGVYFCASSQWQGAVAFFGQGTRLTVV.

This clonotype was picked up a small number of times. The rearrangement joins TRBV5-1 to TRBJ1-1; the D gene is possibly TRBD1 (5 bases). From germline, CDR1 is SGHRS and CDR2 YFSETQ. V lost 1 base and J 5 bases, leaving 18 bases between the germline ends. The CDR3 loop spans 16 amino acids. CDR3 sequence (DNA): TGCGCCAGCAGCTTGTCAGGACATAATGTGCGTACTGAAGCTTTCTTT. The encoded protein is CASSLSGHNVRTEAFF.

This chain's CDR3 is CASSYRDYGYTF. CDR3 in DNA: TGTGCCAGCAGCTACAGGGACTATGGCTACACCTTC. The V and J genes are TRBV6-2 or TRBV6-3 and TRBJ1-2; a possible D gene is TRBD1 (6 bases). Germline values: CDR1 MNHEY, CDR2 SVGEGT. This CDR3 has 12 residues. Trimming left V 6 bases short and J 3 bases short, with 8 bases between.

This sequence joins TRBV28 and TRBJ1-6; possibly TRBD1 for D (5 bases). Trimming shortened V by 3 bases and J by 2 bases, and 14 bases separated the two germline ends. The CDR3 loop spans 17 amino acids. The germline CDR1 and CDR2 sequences are MDHEN and SYDVKM. CDR3 in DNA: TGTGCCAGCAGTTTGGGGCTTAGAGGCACCTATAATTCACCCCTCCACTTT. As protein: CASSLGLRGTYNSPLHF.

This chain joins TRBV25-1 and TRBJ1-1; 8 nucleotides match TRBD1. The CDR3 contains 15 residues. Germline V gives CDR1 MGHDK, CDR2 SYGVNS. The trim removed 3 bases at V and 0 bases at J, leaving 3 bases unmatched. The CDR3 DNA reads TGTGCCAGCAGTGACAGGACAGGGTTGAACACTGAAGCTTTCTTT. Translating gives CASSDRTGLNTEAFF. Full variable domain (outside the CDR3, taken from reference TRBV25-1 and TRBJ1-1): EADIYQTPRYLVIGTGKKITLECSQTMGHDKMYWYQQDPGMELHLIHYSYGVNSTEKGDLSSESTVSRIRTEHFPLTLESARPSHTSQYLCASSDRTGLNTEAFFGQGTRLTVV.

This clonotype showed up just a few times. The chain links TRBV18 to TRBJ2-1; 7 bases align to TRBD1. The CDR3 covers 15 residues. From germline, CDR1 is KGHSH and CDR2 LQKENI. V lost 1 base and J lost 7; bases outside the gene matches: 7. This CDR3 is CASSPRDSGWNEQFF. The CDR3 region has the DNA TGTGCCAGCTCACCACGGGACAGTGGCTGGAATGAGCAGTTCTTC.

Many counts were recorded for this clonotype. V is TRBV5-1 and J is TRBJ1-6; 7 bases map to TRBD1. The length of the CDR3 is 16 residues. After removal of 0 bases from V and 5 bases from J, the junction contained 5 bases not matched to a gene. CDR1 SGHRS and CDR2 YFSETQ come from the germline V gene. CDR3 bases: TGCGCCAGCAGCTTGGGACCCGGACAGGATAATTCACCCCTCCACTTT. It specifies CASSLGPGQDNSPLHF.

This clonotype was seen only a few times. The rearrangement uses TRBV20-1 and TRBJ1-2; D not certain. Trimming took off 0 bases at V and 8 bases at J, with 16 bases between the two ends. The CDR3 runs to 14 residues. The germline CDR1 and CDR2 sequences are DFQATT and SNEGSKA (reference sequence). This chain's CDR3 is CSAREGSTTVGYTF. The CDR3, as DNA: TGCAGTGCTAGAGAGGGTTCCACGACCGTCGGCTACACCTTC.

The J gene is TRBJ2-7, the V gene TRBV3-1; 7 positions agree with TRBD1. CDR3 length: 14 residues. Germline loops: CDR1 LGHDT, CDR2 YNNKEL (reference sequence). Unmatched junction bases numbered 1, after V lost 0 bases and J lost 2 bases. CDR3 in DNA: TGTGCCAGCAGCCAAGATACAGGGGCCTACGAGCAGTACTTC. Residues: CASSQDTGAYEQYF.

This clonotype has a count of ten or more. The CDR3 region has the DNA TGTGCCAGCAGTGAGGGACTGATGAGTAGTCAGCCCCAGCATTTT. Protein product: CASSEGLMSSQPQHF. The chain joins TRBV6-1 to TRBJ1-5; D perhaps matches TRBD1 (5 bases). The CDR3 has 15 amino acids. Trimming took off 3 bases at V and 6 bases at J, with 15 bases between the two ends. CDR1 and CDR2 from the germline V gene are MNHNS and SASEGT.

This clonotype was counted ten times or more. The V call is TRBV29-1, the J call TRBJ2-2; weak D call: TRBD1 (6 bases). Germline V gene data show CDR1 as SQVTM and CDR2 as ANQGSEA. Trimming left V 6 bases short and J 5 bases short, with 19 bases between. The CDR3 extends over 15 amino acids. CDR3 protein: CSVSITGFQTGELFF. The CDR3 DNA reads as TGCAGCGTCTCGATTACAGGGTTTCAGACCGGGGAGCTGTTTTTT.

This chain links TRBV20-1 with TRBJ1-2; 10 positions match TRBD1. V trimming: 0 bases; J trimming: 5 bases; junction bases outside the gene matches: 18. CDR3 length equals 19 residues. Germline CDR1 reads DFQATT; CDR2 reads SNEGSKA (reference sequence). The CDR3 DNA reads TGCAGTGCTAGAGATAGATCGAGTCTTCGGAGACAGGGGGCATATGGCTACACCTTC. Translation gives CSARDRSSLRRQGAYGYTF.

The chain links TRBV18 to TRBJ2-7; 8 nucleotides agree with TRBD1. V lost 3 bases to trimming and J lost 1 base; unmatched junction nucleotides: 11. Germline CDR1 is KGHSH and CDR2 is LQKENI. This CDR3 has 17 amino acids. CDR3 DNA sequence: TGTGCCAGCTCACCCCTGGCGGGACAGGCCCTATCCTACGAGCAGTACTTC. Its translation: CASSPLAGQALSYEQYF.

This clonotype appeared a few times. The chain carries TRBV3-1 and TRBJ2-5; perhaps TRBD2 as D (5 bases). From germline, CDR1 is LGHDT and CDR2 YNNKEL (reference sequence). CDR3 size: 14 residues. V was shortened by 4 bases and J by 3 bases, with 12 bases between the two germline ends. For the CDR3, the DNA is TGTGCCAGCAGCCCACGAGGGCAGGAAGAGACCCAGTACTTC. This translates into CASSPRGQEETQYF.